The 10 T cell receptor beta chains below all came from one sample that was sequenced in a study of blood T cells in healthy people across ages. The authors ran a second PCR of about 6 to 11 cycles using a sample-barcoded 5' primer and a J-beta primer mix. TCRdb re-called the 5' RACE reads with MiXCR, one entry per CDR3 protein. The sample lists roughly 500,000 distinct CDR3 sequences, 27% occurring once. Sequenced material: blood. The receptors originated from a woman between 70 and 85 years old in good health.

The genes are TRBV30 and TRBJ1-3; D is undetermined. The CDR3 consists of 13 residues. Germline loops: CDR1 GTSNPN, CDR2 SVGIG (reference sequence). The V and J ends lost 1 base and 0 bases respectively, with 4 bases between them. Here the CDR3 reads CAWSGGSGNTIYF. Here the CDR3 DNA reads TGTGCCTGGAGTGGGGGCTCTGGAAACACCATATATTTT. The variable domain in full, completed from reference TRBV30 and TRBJ1-3, reads SQTIHQWPATLVQPVGSPLSLECTVEGTSNPNLYWYRQAAGRGLQLLFYSVGIGQISSEVPQNLSASRPQDRQFILSSKKLLLSDSGFYLCAWSGGSGNTIYFGEGSWLTVV.

This clonotype was seen a few times. V gene TRBV7-9 combines with J gene TRBJ1-5; D gene unclear. The CDR3 loop spans 11 amino acids. The V gene's germline CDR1 is SEHNR and CDR2 FQNEAQ (reference sequence). V dropped 8 bases and J dropped 7 bases, with 9 bases sitting between them. The CDR3 loop reads CASGQIQPQHF. CDR3 DNA sequence: TGTGCCAGCGGTCAGATCCAGCCCCAGCATTTT.

This clonotype was seen a handful of times. V and J are TRBV5-1 and TRBJ2-5; D is possibly TRBD2 (5 bases). V lost 1 base, J lost 4 bases, and 11 bases lay in between. The V gene's germline CDR1 is SGHRS and CDR2 YFSETQ. This CDR3 spans 14 amino acids. This CDR3 reads CASSLRGSGETQYF. The CDR3 DNA is TGCGCCAGCAGCTTGCGGGGTTCGGGAGAGACCCAGTACTTC.

The chain uses TRBV4-3 and TRBJ1-1; D is unclear. The V and J ends lost 0 bases and 8 bases respectively, with 10 bases between them. CDR1 is LGHNA, CDR2 YSLEER, per germline. The CDR3 length is 13 residues. CDR3 bases: TGCGCCAGCAGCCAAGATCAAAGGTACGAAGCTTTCTTT. It translates to CASSQDQRYEAFF.

The CDR3 is CSASVPHGQFF. The CDR3, as DNA: TGCAGTGCTAGCGTCCCGCATGGGCAGTTCTTC. This chain joins TRBV20-1 and TRBJ2-5; the D is unclear. The J call may be mistaken, given a closer DNA end match to TRBJ2-1. Germline V CDR1 and CDR2: DFQATT, SNEGSKA (reference sequence). The CDR3 is 11 residues long.

This chain links TRBV12-3 or TRBV12-4 with TRBJ1-5; TRBD1 aligns across 7 bases. V lost 10 bases, J lost 7 bases, and 16 bases stayed unmatched. This CDR3 has 15 amino acids. In DNA form, the CDR3 reads TGTGCCAACAGCCCTGTCAGGGGGGCGCAACAGCCCCAGCATTTT. Residues: CANSPVRGAQQPQHF.

This clonotype was counted only a few times. The junction departs from the called germline gene at one end, perhaps through a read error. The DNA of the CDR3 is TGTGCCATCAGTGATATAGATTCAGACGACGAGCGGTACTTC. Translation: CAISDIDSDDERYF. This rearrangement joins TRBV10-3 to TRBJ2-1; D may be TRBD2 (5 bases). Per the germline V gene, CDR1 is ENHRY and CDR2 is SYGVKD. This CDR3 comprises 14 residues.

This clonotype came up a few times. The chain couples TRBV11-2 to TRBJ2-3; no firm D call. CDR3 length equals 13 residues. The germline gives CDR1 SGHAT, CDR2 FQNNGV. Deletions cut 0 bases from V and 6 bases from J, with 7 bases between. The CDR3 nucleotides are TGTGCCAGCAGCTTAGAGGCTGGCGATACGCAGTATTTT. It specifies CASSLEAGDTQYF.

The V gene is TRBV4-1, the J gene TRBJ2-1; D uncertain. CDR3 length: 17 residues. CDR1 is MGHRA and CDR2 is YSYEKL in the germline V gene. V was clipped by 3 bases and J by 4 bases, with 19 bases between them. CDR3 nucleotides: TGCGCCAGCAGCCAGGGTCCTTACTGGGAAGGGTACAATGAGCAGTTCTTC. Residues: CASSQGPYWEGYNEQFF.

This clonotype was picked up a small number of times. V and J are TRBV20-1 and TRBJ2-7; maybe TRBD1 (5 bases). This CDR3 has 14 amino acids. CDR1 DFQATT and CDR2 SNEGSKA come from the germline V gene (reference sequence). With 1 base removed from V and 2 bases from J, the gap between germline ends came to 12 bases. In nucleotides, the CDR3 is TGCAGTGCTAGAGTCGACAGTCCGACCTACGAGCAGTACTTC. Its protein is CSARVDSPTYEQYF.